The 18 T cell receptor beta chains given below trace back to one sample, sequenced in a study of radiation and T cells in renal cell carcinoma. Time point given: blood 4 weeks post-SBRT, at nephrectomy. The treatment: 15 Gy SBRT to primary tumor, nephrectomy 4 weeks later. Sequenced by immunoSEQ multiplex PCR; TCRdb stores in-frame clones only, minus some. The table records about 73,000 clones, less than 85% of them present only once. This material consisted of blood, taken from a patient whose treatment included radiotherapy and nephrectomy. These receptors all come from an older woman with renal cell carcinoma.

The chain has TRBV19 and TRBJ1-5; tentative D call: TRBD1 (5 bases). The CDR3 is 16 amino acids. V was shortened by 3 bases and J by 2 bases, with 14 bases between the two germline ends. CDR1 LNHDA and CDR2 SQIVND come from the germline V gene (reference sequence). The DNA of the CDR3 is TGTGCCAGTAGTATGGTCGGGACCTGGGGCAATCAGCCCCAGCATTTT. Translation: CASSMVGTWGNQPQHF. The entire variable domain, with the rest obtained from reference TRBV19 and TRBJ1-5, is as follows: DGGITQSPKYLFRKEGQNVTLSCEQNLNHDAMYWYRQDPGQGLRLIYYSQIVNDFQKGDIAEGYSVSREKKESFPLTVTSAQKNPTAFYLCASSMVGTWGNQPQHFGDGTRLSIL.

V gene TRBV19 combines with J gene TRBJ2-5, with 10 bases lining up with TRBD2. The V and J ends lost 6 bases and 5 bases, in that order; junction bases with no gene match: 9. The CDR3 is 15 amino acids. Per the germline V gene, CDR1 is LNHDA and CDR2 is SQIVND (reference sequence). As DNA, the CDR3 is TGTGCCAGTAGCGACCTAGCGGGAGCGGGGGAGACCCAGTACTTC. Its protein product is CASSDLAGAGETQYF.

DNA of the CDR3: TGTGCCAGCAGCCCTCAGACAGGCGAGACCGGGGAGCTGTTTTTT. Amino acid sequence: CASSPQTGETGELFF. The genes are TRBV7-2 and TRBJ2-2; possible D gene TRBD1, 6 bases. CDR3 size: 15 residues. Germline V gene lookup returns CDR1 SGHTA and CDR2 FQGNSA. V was trimmed by 5 bases and J by 5 bases, leaving 15 bases between them.

This chain uses TRBV9 with TRBJ1-2; D gene ambiguous. CDR1 and CDR2 (germline): SGDLS, YYNGEE. The CDR3 is 14 amino acids. V was shortened by 0 bases and J by 9 bases, with 15 bases between the two germline ends. The CDR3 sequence: CASSVEGTADRYTF. CDR3 bases: TGTGCCAGCAGCGTAGAAGGAACAGCAGATCGCTACACCTTC. Based on the CDR3 plus reference TRBV9 and TRBJ1-2, the full variable domain is DSGVTQTPKHLITATGQRVTLRCSPRSGDLSVYWYQQSLDQGLQFLIQYYNGEERAKGNILERFSAQQFPDLHSELNLSSLELGDSALYFCASSVEGTADRYTFGSGTRLTVV.

This clone was detected only once. CDR3 DNA sequence: TGTGCCTGGAGTGTGGCCCAGCCCGTTTACTATGGCTACACCTTC. Protein product: CAWSVAQPVYYGYTF. This chain connects TRBV30 to TRBJ1-2; D unresolved. V was trimmed by 0 bases and J by 3 bases, leaving 14 bases between them. The V gene's germline CDR1 is GTSNPN and CDR2 SVGIG (reference sequence). The CDR3 extends over 15 amino acids.

The chain is built from TRBV5-1 and TRBJ2-7; TRBD1 aligns across 10 bases. The CDR3 is 14 amino acids. CDR1 and CDR2 from the germline V gene are SGHRS and YFSETQ. V lost 4 bases to trimming and J lost 3 bases; unmatched junction nucleotides: 4. In DNA, the CDR3 is TGCGCCAGCAGCACCGGGACAGGGGACTACGAGCAGTACTTC. This sequence encodes CASSTGTGDYEQYF.

The rearrangement uses TRBV25-1 and TRBJ2-3; D tentatively reads TRBD1 or TRBD2 (5 bases each). This CDR3 comprises 15 residues. Trimming shortened V by 2 bases and J by 8 bases, and 17 bases separated the two germline ends. From germline, CDR1 is MGHDK and CDR2 SYGVNS. The CDR3 here is CASSETIIRGRTQYF. The CDR3 DNA reads as TGTGCCAGCAGTGAAACTATCATCCGGGGACGTACGCAGTATTTT. The whole variable domain, remainder taken from reference TRBV25-1 and TRBJ2-3, is EADIYQTPRYLVIGTGKKITLECSQTMGHDKMYWYQQDPGMELHLIHYSYGVNSTEKGDLSSESTVSRIRTEHFPLTLESARPSHTSQYLCASSETIIRGRTQYFGPGTRLTVL.

The chain links TRBV9 to TRBJ2-7, with 7 bases identical to TRBD2. Germline CDR1 reads SGDLS; CDR2 reads YYNGEE. The CDR3 loop spans 14 amino acids. V lost 3 bases to trimming and J lost 0 bases; unmatched junction nucleotides: 3. For the CDR3, the DNA is TGTGCCAGCAGCGCGTCTAGCGGCTCCTACGAGCAGTACTTC. Translating gives CASSASSGSYEQYF.

The chain uses TRBV28 and TRBJ1-2; the D gene is possibly TRBD1 (5 bases). The length of the CDR3 is 14 residues. Germline V gene lookup returns CDR1 MDHEN and CDR2 SYDVKM. Trimming left V 2 bases short and J 7 bases short, with 14 bases between. CDR3 sequence: CASSLGAGRVGYTF. CDR3 DNA sequence: TGTGCCAGCAGTTTAGGGGCAGGGAGAGTTGGCTACACCTTC.

This chain connects TRBV5-1 to TRBJ2-2; D uncertain. The germline gives CDR1 SGHRS, CDR2 YFSETQ. This CDR3 has 18 residues. V lost 0 bases, J lost 0 bases, and 15 bases lay in between. The CDR3 spells CASSLEIAGRPNTGELFF. The CDR3 DNA sequence: TGCGCCAGCAGCTTGGAGATAGCTGGCCGTCCGAACACCGGGGAGCTGTTTTTT.

J is TRBJ2-7 and V is TRBV5-5; 8 bases map to TRBD2. V was clipped by 3 bases and J by 0 bases; unmatched bases: 8. CDR1 and CDR2 (germline): SGHKS, YYEKEE (reference sequence). CDR3 length: 16 residues. CDR3 protein: CASSSGVAGTSYEQYF. CDR3 DNA: TGTGCCAGCAGCTCGGGGGTAGCGGGAACCTCCTACGAGCAGTACTTC. Supplemented by reference TRBV5-5 and TRBJ2-7, the full variable domain reads DAGVTQSPTHLIKTRGQQVTLRCSPISGHKSVSWYQQVLGQGPQFIFQYYEKEERGRGNFPDRFSARQFPNYSSELNVNALLLGDSALYLCASSSGVAGTSYEQYFGPGTRLTVT.

The chain uses TRBV6-6 and TRBJ2-5, with 9 bases identical to TRBD1. The CDR3 sequence is 14 residues long. The germline V gene has CDR1 MNHNY and CDR2 SVGAGI (reference sequence). After removal of 6 bases from V and 4 bases from J, the junction contained 6 bases not matched to a gene. The chain's CDR3 is CASRSGTGRETQYF. The CDR3 DNA sequence: TGTGCCAGCAGGTCCGGGACAGGGAGAGAGACCCAGTACTTC.

The gene calls are TRBV9 and TRBJ2-1; maybe TRBD2 (6 bases). This CDR3 has 16 residues. The germline gives CDR1 SGDLS, CDR2 YYNGEE. V dropped 0 bases and J dropped 5 bases, with 15 bases sitting between them. The CDR3 loop is CASSVAGGSRNNEQFF. The CDR3 DNA is TGTGCCAGCAGCGTAGCTGGAGGGTCAAGGAACAATGAGCAGTTCTTC.

This chain uses TRBV6-1 with TRBJ2-5, with D tentatively TRBD2 (5 bases). The CDR3 extends over 14 amino acids. V was trimmed by 6 bases and J by 2 bases, leaving 13 bases between them. The germline CDR1 and CDR2 sequences are MNHNS and SASEGT. In DNA, the CDR3 is TGTGCCAGCAGGGCCTGGAGGCTACAAGAGACCCAGTACTTC. As protein: CASRAWRLQETQYF.

V and J are TRBV6-6 and TRBJ1-1; D is ambiguous. Germline CDR1 reads MNHNY; CDR2 reads SVGAGI (reference sequence). The V end was cut by 3 bases, the J end by 0 bases, with 11 bases between. CDR3 length: 15 amino acids. The CDR3 reads CASSYREELNTEAFF. The CDR3 DNA is TGTGCCAGCAGTTATCGCGAAGAACTGAACACTGAAGCTTTCTTT.

This clone was seen once. V is TRBV5-6 and J is TRBJ2-2; no definite D call. Trimming removed 0 bases at V and 4 bases at J, with 7 bases between. From germline, CDR1 is SGHDT and CDR2 YYEEEE. CDR3 length: 14 residues. CDR3 sequence (DNA): TGTGCCAGCAGCTTGGTTAGGAGCACCGGGGAGCTGTTTTTT. Translating it yields CASSLVRSTGELFF.

V usage is TRBV28 and J usage is TRBJ1-2, with TRBD1 as a possible D gene (5 bases). V lost 1 base to trimming and J lost 8 bases, with 8 bases between them. In germline, CDR1 is MDHEN, CDR2 SYDVKM. This CDR3 has 12 amino acids. CDR3 sequence: CASSLSGGGYTF. CDR3 nucleotide sequence: TGTGCCAGCAGTTTATCGGGGGGAGGCTACACCTTC.

The rearrangement joins TRBV6-5 to TRBJ1-1; TRBD1 matches at 10 bases. The V gene end was trimmed by 6 bases and the J gene end by 5 bases; junction bases not matched to a gene: 6. CDR3 size: 14 residues. CDR1 MNHEY and CDR2 SVGAGI come from the germline V gene. The CDR3 loop is CASSPGQGKTEAFF. The CDR3 DNA follows: TGTGCCAGCAGCCCGGGACAGGGGAAAACTGAAGCTTTCTTT.